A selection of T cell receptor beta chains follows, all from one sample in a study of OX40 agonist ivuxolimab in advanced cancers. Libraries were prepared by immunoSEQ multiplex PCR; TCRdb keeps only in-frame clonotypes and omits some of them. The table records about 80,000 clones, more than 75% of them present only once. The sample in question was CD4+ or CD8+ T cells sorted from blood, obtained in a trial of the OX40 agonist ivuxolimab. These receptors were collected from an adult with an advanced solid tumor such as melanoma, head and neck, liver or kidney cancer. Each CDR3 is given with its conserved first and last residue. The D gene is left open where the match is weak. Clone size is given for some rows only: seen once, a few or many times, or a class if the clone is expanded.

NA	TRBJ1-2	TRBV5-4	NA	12	TGTGCCAGCAGCCCCTCGGCAGGGGGCTACACCTTC	CASSPSAGGYTF
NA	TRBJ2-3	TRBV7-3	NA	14	TGTGCCAGCAGCTTAATGGGGGGGCAAGATACGCAGTATTTT	CASSLMGGQDTQYF
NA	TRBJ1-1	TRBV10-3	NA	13	TGTGCCATCAGTGAGTGGCGGAAGAACGAAGCTTTCTTT	CAISEWRKNEAFF
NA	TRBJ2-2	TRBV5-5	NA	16	TGTGCCAGCAGCTTGGGCCCATCGGTGAACACCGGGGAGCTGTTTTTT	CASSLGPSVNTGELFF
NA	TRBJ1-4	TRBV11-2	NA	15	TGTGCCAGCAGAAGCTGGACTTCTGAAGGGGAAAAACTGTTTTTT	CASRSWTSEGEKLFF
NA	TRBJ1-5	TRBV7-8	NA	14	TGTGCCAGCAGCTTAGTTGGGGGGGATCAGCCCCAGCATTTT	CASSLVGGDQPQHF
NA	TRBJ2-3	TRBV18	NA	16	TGTGCCAGCTCTCCAGGGGTAATGAAAGGTGCAGATACGCAGTATTTT	CASSPGVMKGADTQYF
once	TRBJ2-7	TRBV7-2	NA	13	TGTGCCAGCAGCCTAGCGCGCCGCGGCGAGCAGTACTTC	CASSLARRGEQYF
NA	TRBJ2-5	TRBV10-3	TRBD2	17	TGTGCCATCAGTGTCCCCCGTGGAGCGGGGACCCAAGAGACCCAGTACTTC	CAISVPRGAGTQETQYF
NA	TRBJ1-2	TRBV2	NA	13	TGTGCCAGCAGTGACAGTATATACTATGGCTACACCTTC	CASSDSIYYGYTF
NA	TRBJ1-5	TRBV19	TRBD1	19	TGTGCCAGTAGTATAGATCAAGGACAGGGATTCACGATCGGTCAGCCCCAGCATTTT	CASSIDQGQGFTIGQPQHF
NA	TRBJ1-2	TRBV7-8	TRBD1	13	TGTGCCAGCAGCGGAACAGGGGCGGAGGGCTACACCTTC	CASSGTGAEGYTF
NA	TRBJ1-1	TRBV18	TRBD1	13	TGTGCCAGCTCGAACCAGGGGGCCACTGAAGCTTTCTTT	CASSNQGATEAFF
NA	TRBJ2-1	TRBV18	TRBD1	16	TGTGCCAGCTCACCAACGTGGGACAGGGATCACAATGAGCAGTTCTTC	CASSPTWDRDHNEQFF
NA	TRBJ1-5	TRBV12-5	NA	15	TGTGCTAGTGGTCCCGGGACCGCCGCCCTGAGGCCCCAGCATTTT	CASGPGTAALRPQHF
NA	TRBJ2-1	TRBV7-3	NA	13	TGTGCCAGCAGCTTTAGGACAGACAATGAGCAGTTCTTC	CASSFRTDNEQFF
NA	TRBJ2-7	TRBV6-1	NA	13	TGTGCCAGCACCGAACCCTTCTCCTACGAGCAGTACTTC	CASTEPFSYEQYF
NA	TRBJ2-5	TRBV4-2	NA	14	TGTGCCAGCAGCCAAGATCTATCCGGACGGACCCAGTACTTC	CASSQDLSGRTQYF
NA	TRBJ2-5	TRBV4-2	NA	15	TGTGCCAGCAGCCCCCGTCATTGGGCTCCAGAGACCCAGTACTTC	CASSPRHWAPETQYF
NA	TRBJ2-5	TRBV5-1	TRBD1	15	TGCGCCAGCAGCTTGCCCCTACAGGGGTCGGAGACCCAGTACTTC	CASSLPLQGSETQYF
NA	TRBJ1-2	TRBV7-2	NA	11	TGTGCCAGCAGCTTAGATGGGGGCTACACCTTC	CASSLDGGYTF
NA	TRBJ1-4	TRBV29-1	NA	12	TGCAGCGCGGGGGGGGCTGGTGAAAAACTGTTTTTT	CSAGGAGEKLFF
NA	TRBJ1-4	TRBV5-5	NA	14	TGTGCCAGCAGCTTGGTTAGGGCGGACGAAAAACTGTTTTTT	CASSLVRADEKLFF
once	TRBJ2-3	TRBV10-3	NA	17	TGTGCCATCAGTCGCGGGACTCTCAGGACTAGCACAGATACGCAGTATTTT	CAISRGTLRTSTDTQYF
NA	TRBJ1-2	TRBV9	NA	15	TGTGCCAGCAGCGCTCAGTCAAGTTTGGTCTTTGGCTACACCTTC	CASSAQSSLVFGYTF
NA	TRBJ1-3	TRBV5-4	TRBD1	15	TGTGCCAGCAGCTTGGCCGGGACAGCCGGAAACACCATATATTTT	CASSLAGTAGNTIYF
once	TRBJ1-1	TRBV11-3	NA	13	TGTGCCAGCAGCTTAGATCAAGGGTCAGAAGCTTTCTTT	CASSLDQGSEAFF
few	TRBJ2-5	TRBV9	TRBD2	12	TGTGCCAGCAGCGCCGGGGGGGAGACCCAGTACTTC	CASSAGGETQYF
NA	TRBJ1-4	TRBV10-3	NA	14	TGTGCCATCAGTGGCGTTTCGGGGGGACGGGAACTGTTTTTT	CAISGVSGGRELFF
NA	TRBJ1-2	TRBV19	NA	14	TGTGCCAGTAGTAGAACCAGGCTCGAATATGGCTACACCTTC	CASSRTRLEYGYTF
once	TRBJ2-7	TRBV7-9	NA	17	TGTGCCAGCAGCTCCCCCCCGGGGGCCGTCGAATTAGGGGAGCAGTACTTC	CASSSPPGAVELGEQYF
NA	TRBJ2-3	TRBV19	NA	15	TGTGCCAGTCGCTCCACCCCTGAGTGGGCAGATACGCAGTATTTT	CASRSTPEWADTQYF
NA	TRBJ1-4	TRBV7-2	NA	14	TGTGCCAGCAGCTTATTTCGGACTAATGAAAAACTGTTTTTT	CASSLFRTNEKLFF
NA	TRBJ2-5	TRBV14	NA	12	TGTGCCAGCAGCCAAGCCAGGCTAACCCAGTACTTC	CASSQARLTQYF
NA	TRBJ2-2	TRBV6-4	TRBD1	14	TGTGCCAGCCGGAGGCAGGGGGCTATCGGGGAGCTGTTTTTT	CASRRQGAIGELFF
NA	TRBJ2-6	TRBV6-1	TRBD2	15	TGTGCCAGTGTAAGCGGGGACTCTGGGGCCAACGTCCTGACTTTC	CASVSGDSGANVLTF
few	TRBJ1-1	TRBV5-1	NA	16	TGCGCCAGCAGCTTGGGGCTACAGGGAGCCAACACTGAAGCTTTCTTT	CASSLGLQGANTEAFF
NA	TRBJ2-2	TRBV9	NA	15	TGTGCCAGCAGCGTAGCTAGGCGGAACACGGGGGAGCTGTTTTTT	CASSVARRNTGELFF
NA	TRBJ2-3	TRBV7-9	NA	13	TGTGCCAGCAGCTTATGGGTAGAAGATACGCAGTATTTT	CASSLWVEDTQYF
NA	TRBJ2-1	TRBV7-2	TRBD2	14	TGTGCCAGCAGCCGCGGGGGCTCCTACAATGAGCAGTTCTTC	CASSRGGSYNEQFF
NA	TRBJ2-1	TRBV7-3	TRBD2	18	TGTGCCAGCAGCGCTGGGACTAGTGGGGGGCTCTCCTACAATGAGCAGTTCTTC	CASSAGTSGGLSYNEQFF
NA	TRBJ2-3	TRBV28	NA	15	TGTGCCAGCAGTGACCCGGCTGGGGGGGCGGATACGCAGTATTTT	CASSDPAGGADTQYF
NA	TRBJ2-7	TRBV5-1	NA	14	TGCGCCAGCAGCTTGGGTGCAGGTAAAGGCGAGCAGTACTTC	CASSLGAGKGEQYF
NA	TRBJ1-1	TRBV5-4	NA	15	TGTGCCAGCAGCTCTCGGGGGGGCAGGGACACTGAAGCTTTCTTT	CASSSRGGRDTEAFF
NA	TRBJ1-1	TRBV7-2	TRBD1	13	TGTGCCAGCAGCTCTCACAGGGGCACTGAAGCTTTCTTT	CASSSHRGTEAFF